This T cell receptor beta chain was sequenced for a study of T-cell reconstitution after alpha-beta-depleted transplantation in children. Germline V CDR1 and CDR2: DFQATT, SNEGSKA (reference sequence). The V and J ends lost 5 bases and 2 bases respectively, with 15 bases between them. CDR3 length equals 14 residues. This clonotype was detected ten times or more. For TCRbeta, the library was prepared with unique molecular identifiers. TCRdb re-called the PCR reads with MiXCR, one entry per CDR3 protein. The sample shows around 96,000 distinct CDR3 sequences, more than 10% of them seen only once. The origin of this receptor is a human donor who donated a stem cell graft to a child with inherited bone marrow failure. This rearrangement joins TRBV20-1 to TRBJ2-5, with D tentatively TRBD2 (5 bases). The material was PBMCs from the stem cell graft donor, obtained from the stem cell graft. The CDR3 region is CSAGLWTDQETQYF. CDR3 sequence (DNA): TGCAGTGCTGGACTTTGGACGGATCAAGAGACCCAGTACTTC.